The 10 T cell receptor beta chains listed next were all sequenced from one sample in a study of blood T cell repertoires in COVID-19. The protocol was immunoSEQ multiplex PCR, while the TCRdb copy is restricted to in-frame clones and leaves out a portion. The sample has 250,000 to 300,000 clones; roughly 86% are singletons. The material sequenced was peripheral blood. The source of these receptors is an older woman with COVID-19, enrolled during active disease.

The V call is TRBV7-9, the J call TRBJ2-7, with TRBD1 as a possible D gene (5 bases). The CDR3 contains 14 residues. V lost 1 base and J 6 bases, leaving 13 bases between the germline ends. From germline, CDR1 is SEHNR and CDR2 FQNEAQ (reference sequence). The DNA for the CDR3 is TGTGCCAGCAGCTTAGATGCAGGGCGAGGCGAGCAGTACTTC. Its translation is CASSLDAGRGEQYF.

This chain connects TRBV5-5 to TRBJ1-1; possible D gene TRBD1, 6 bases. This CDR3 has 16 amino acids. Trimming shortened V by 4 bases and J by 1 base, and 17 bases separated the two germline ends. Germline lookup yields CDR1 SGHKS and CDR2 YYEKEE (reference sequence). The CDR3 coding sequence is TGTGCCAGCAGCCCGCGGGGGGCGGGAAGGAACACTGAAGCTTTCTTT. As protein: CASSPRGAGRNTEAFF.

The chain couples TRBV19 to TRBJ2-7; D unresolved. CDR3 length: 18 amino acids. Trimming pared 3 bases from V and 1 base from J, leaving 22 bases between. Looked up from germline, CDR1 is LNHDA and CDR2 is SQIVND (reference sequence). The CDR3 loop reads CASSIRISARTDSYEQYF. As DNA, the CDR3 is TGTGCCAGTAGTATTAGGATATCGGCTAGAACCGATTCCTACGAGCAGTACTTC. The whole variable domain, filled in from reference TRBV19 and TRBJ2-7, reads DGGITQSPKYLFRKEGQNVTLSCEQNLNHDAMYWYRQDPGQGLRLIYYSQIVNDFQKGDIAEGYSVSREKKESFPLTVTSAQKNPTAFYLCASSIRISARTDSYEQYFGPGTRLTVT.

On this clone: Other DNA sequences of this sample code for an identical CDR3. The chain carries TRBV6-5 and TRBJ1-1, with D possibly TRBD1 on 6 matching bases. The germline V and J ends were trimmed by 5 bases and 5 bases, with 6 bases remaining between them. Germline CDR1 is MNHEY and CDR2 is SVGAGI. The CDR3 is made up of 11 amino acids. The CDR3 sequence: CASSQGTEAFF. CDR3 bases: TGTGCCAGCAGTCAGGGGACTGAAGCTTTCTTT.

This clone was seen only a few times. V usage is TRBV28 and J usage is TRBJ2-5; 10 bases are shared with TRBD2. The CDR3 totals 16 residues. V lost 5 bases and J lost 5; bases outside the gene matches: 11. Germline-derived CDR1 and CDR2 are MDHEN and SYDVKM. The CDR3 protein is CASSAPEAGGGETQYF. CDR3 coding DNA: TGTGCCAGCAGTGCCCCGGAAGCGGGAGGGGGGGAGACCCAGTACTTC.

The rearrangement links TRBV19 to TRBJ1-5; D gene unclear. Trimming left V 7 bases short and J 6 bases short, with 10 bases between. The CDR3 covers 12 residues. Germline lookup yields CDR1 LNHDA and CDR2 SQIVND (reference sequence). CDR3 amino acids: CASTLGGQPQHF. The CDR3 DNA is TGTGCCAGTACCTTGGGAGGTCAGCCCCAGCATTTT.

The CDR3 loop is CASSIGTAASKYEQYF. The CDR3 DNA reads TGTGCCAGTAGTATAGGGACAGCAGCCTCCAAATACGAGCAGTACTTC. V usage is TRBV19 and J usage is TRBJ2-7; tentative D call: TRBD1 (6 bases). V was cut by 1 base and J by 4 bases, with 17 bases left in between. Germline CDR1 is LNHDA and CDR2 is SQIVND (reference sequence). This CDR3 is built from 16 residues. The whole variable domain, remainder taken from reference TRBV19 and TRBJ2-7, is DGGITQSPKYLFRKEGQNVTLSCEQNLNHDAMYWYRQDPGQGLRLIYYSQIVNDFQKGDIAEGYSVSREKKESFPLTVTSAQKNPTAFYLCASSIGTAASKYEQYFGPGTRLTVT.

In its sample, this clone was seen a few times. The chain recombines TRBV5-1 with TRBJ2-6; TRBD1 matches at 8 bases. The junction had 9 bases not matched to a gene; V was cut back by 4 bases and J by 0 bases. The CDR3 is 18 residues long. Germline CDR1 is SGHRS and CDR2 is YFSETQ. The CDR3 loop is CASSAWGQDSSGANVLTF. In DNA form, the CDR3 reads TGCGCCAGCAGCGCCTGGGGACAGGATAGCTCTGGGGCCAACGTCCTGACTTTC.

This CDR3 is CASSQTTTGIGDTQYF. For the CDR3, the DNA is TGCGCCAGCAGCCAAACCACGACAGGGATAGGAGATACGCAGTATTTT. The chain combines TRBV4-3 with TRBJ2-3, with 7 nucleotides matching TRBD1. The V segment lost 2 bases and the J segment 5 bases; nucleotides outside the gene matches: 10. Germline V gene lookup returns CDR1 LGHNA and CDR2 YSLEER. The CDR3 extends over 16 amino acids.

The genes are TRBV10-3 and TRBJ1-5; 9 bases fit TRBD1. Germline V CDR1 and CDR2: ENHRY, SYGVKD. The CDR3 consists of 13 residues. Trimming at V came to 4 bases and at J to 5 bases, leaving 0 bases not matched to a gene. The CDR3 DNA reads TGTGCCATCAGTGGGACAGGGGATCAGCCCCAGCATTTT. It translates to CAISGTGDQPQHF.